Listed here are 7 T cell receptor beta chains from one sample, sequenced in a study of cytomegalovirus exposure and HLA in healthy donors. The PCR used 60 Vbeta and 13 Jbeta primers. TCRdb's copy holds only in-frame clones and misses some; the assay was immunoSEQ multiplex PCR. The profile shows around 170,000 clones, just under 80% of them singletons. The source material was PBMCs. The receptor set was obtained from a woman aged 40 to 49 in good health and CMV-seropositive.

The chain has TRBV10-3 and TRBJ1-1, with TRBD1 identical over 7 bases. V was clipped by 5 bases and J by 0 bases; unmatched bases: 9. CDR3 length: 16 residues. Germline V lookup: CDR1 ENHRY, CDR2 SYGVKD. The CDR3 DNA is TGTGCCATCAGTATATTATTAGGGGGCTTGAACACTGAAGCTTTCTTT. Its translation is CAISILLGGLNTEAFF.

This clone is medium-sized (0.01 to 0.1%) by share. The chain recombines TRBV5-4 with TRBJ2-1; TRBD2 agrees at 12 bases. The CDR3 is 15 amino acids. Germline V gene sequence: CDR1 SGHNT, CDR2 YYREEE (reference sequence). Trimming cost V 4 bases and J 8 bases; bases outside gene matches: 7. CDR3 sequence: CASSIRLAGADEQFF. The CDR3 bases are TGTGCCAGCAGCATTCGACTAGCGGGGGCAGATGAGCAGTTCTTC.

V usage is TRBV28 and J usage is TRBJ1-6; perhaps TRBD1 as D (6 bases). The CDR3 loop spans 16 amino acids. V shed 3 bases and J shed 5 bases, with 14 bases lying between them. Germline CDR1 and CDR2: MDHEN and SYDVKM. This CDR3 reads CASSLFRGKDNSPLHF. As DNA, the CDR3 is TGTGCCAGCAGTTTGTTCAGGGGCAAGGATAATTCACCCCTCCACTTT.

The chain has TRBV27 and TRBJ1-2, with a possible D match to TRBD1 (5 bases). Germline values: CDR1 MNHEY, CDR2 SMNVEV (reference sequence). V gave up 6 bases and J gave up 5 bases, with 19 bases separating them. The CDR3 has 15 amino acids. CDR3 protein: CASRAPIRGSYGYTF. As DNA, the CDR3 is TGTGCCAGCAGAGCACCTATTAGGGGCTCTTATGGCTACACCTTC.

As for this clone: Other nucleotide sequences from this sample produce the same CDR3. J is TRBJ2-7 and V is TRBV7-9, with no clear D. V gave up 1 base and J gave up 5 bases, with 9 bases separating them. Germline loops: CDR1 SEHNR, CDR2 FQNEAQ (reference sequence). The CDR3 is 13 residues long. Here the CDR3 DNA reads TGTGCCAGCAGCTTAGACCTCAGTGACGAGCAGTACTTC. Translated, it gives CASSLDLSDEQYF. The full variable domain, completed using reference TRBV7-9 and TRBJ2-7, is DTGVSQNPRHKITKRGQNVTFRCDPISEHNRLYWYRQTLGQGPEFLTYFQNEAQLEKSRLLSDRFSAERPKGSFSTLEIQRTEQGDSAMYLCASSLDLSDEQYFGPGTRLTVT.

V usage is TRBV5-6 and J usage is TRBJ2-5; possible D gene TRBD1, 6 bases. This CDR3 has 14 amino acids. Trimming stripped 7 bases from V and 2 bases from J, with 15 bases between. Germline V lookup: CDR1 SGHDT, CDR2 YYEEEE. Here the CDR3 DNA reads TGTGCCAGCGCGACCTGGGGGCGGCAAGAGACCCAGTACTTC. Its protein product is CASATWGRQETQYF.

The J gene is TRBJ1-4, the V gene TRBV5-5, with 7 bases lining up with TRBD1. V shed 1 base and J 8 bases; nucleotides not matched to a gene: 8. In germline, CDR1 is SGHKS, CDR2 YYEKEE (reference sequence). The CDR3 runs to 15 residues. CDR3 in amino acids: CASSLHATGMEKLFF. CDR3 coding DNA: TGTGCCAGCAGCTTGCACGCGACAGGGATGGAAAAACTGTTTTTT.